Following are 10 T cell receptor beta chains from one sample sequenced in a study of metastatic and nonmetastatic thyroid tumors. All patients were untreated before thyroid surgery. With MiXCR, TCRdb called clones anew from the PCR reads. Among over 25,000 clones listed, 3.5% to 5% were seen once. Input material: blood. Receptor source: a female donor with papillary thyroid cancer or a benign thyroid nodule (not recorded which). Some clones in this sample may be carry-over from other donors' samples.

This clone turned up a few times. The genes are TRBV28 and TRBJ2-7; no definite D call. Germline V lookup: CDR1 MDHEN, CDR2 SYDVKM. This CDR3 is 14 amino acids long. Deletions cut 8 bases from V and 0 bases from J, with 14 bases between. The DNA for the CDR3 is TGTGCCAGCGGTCTAACGGTCAGCTCCTACGAGCAGTACTTC. Translation: CASGLTVSSYEQYF.

With respect to this clone: Possible read error: a much larger clone is one base away. The chain has TRBV5-1 and TRBJ2-5, with D tentatively TRBD1 (6 bases). CDR1 SGHRS and CDR2 YFSETQ come from the germline V gene. The V and J ends lost 4 bases and 2 bases respectively, with 9 bases between them. This CDR3 comprises 13 residues. The CDR3 DNA reads TGCGCCAGCAGCCGGGGACATCAAGAGACCCAGTACTTC. This sequence encodes CASSRGHQETQYF. Complete variable domain (other parts from reference TRBV5-1 and TRBJ2-5): KAGVTQTPRYLIKTRGQQVTLSCSPISGHRSVSWYQQTPGQGLQFLFEYFSETQRNKGNFPGRFSGRQFSNSRSEMNVSTLELGDSALYLCASSRGHQETQYFGPGTRLLVL.

This clone was seen ten or more times. The chain recombines TRBV3-1 with TRBJ2-7; 8 nucleotides align to TRBD2. The germline CDR1 and CDR2 sequences are LGHDT and YNNKEL (reference sequence). This CDR3 is built from 16 residues. The V segment lost 2 bases and the J segment 0 bases; nucleotides outside the gene matches: 6. The CDR3 protein is CASSQIGRALSYEQYF. The DNA of the CDR3 is TGTGCCAGCAGCCAAATCGGGAGGGCCCTCTCCTACGAGCAGTACTTC.

V gene TRBV12-3 or TRBV12-4 combines with J gene TRBJ2-3; 10 nucleotides align to TRBD2. There are 17 residues in the CDR3. V lost 5 bases to trimming and J lost 4 bases; unmatched junction nucleotides: 12. DNA of the CDR3: TGTGCCAGCAGTGCGAGGGCTAGCGGGAGAAGGGCAGATACGCAGTATTTT. Protein sequence: CASSARASGRRADTQYF.

This clone rates as medium-sized. The chain combines TRBV6-1 with TRBJ2-1, with unresolved D. The CDR3 is 15 amino acids. Germline CDR1 MNHNS, CDR2 SASEGT. V was clipped by 1 base and J by 3 bases, with 10 bases between them. In DNA form, the CDR3 reads TGTGCCAGCAGTGAAGGGTGGCGTAACTACAATGAGCAGTTCTTC. This codes for CASSEGWRNYNEQFF.

The chain combines TRBV6-1 with TRBJ2-5; TRBD1 aligns across 9 bases. Germline V gene data show CDR1 as MNHNS and CDR2 as SASEGT. The J segment lost 3 bases and the V segment lost 8 bases, leaving 13 bases of the junction unmatched. The CDR3 consists of 16 residues. CDR3 nucleotide sequence: TGTGCCAGCGGGTGGGGACAGGGACGGCTGGAAGAGACCCAGTACTTC. Protein sequence: CASGWGQGRLEETQYF.

This clone has only a few counts. A much more abundant neighbour one base away suggests this may be a read error. The missing conserved phenylalanine or tryptophan at the end of this CDR3 makes a read error likely. V gene TRBV7-9 combines with J gene TRBJ2-5; maybe TRBD2 (6 bases). V lost 1 base to trimming and J lost 2 bases, with 17 bases between them. This CDR3 has 17 residues. The germline CDR1 and CDR2 sequences are SEHNR and FQNEAQ (reference sequence). Written as DNA, the CDR3 is TGTGCCAGCAGCTTAGTATCTATCGGGAGTGAACAAGAGACCCAGTACCTC. Protein: CASSLVSIGSEQETQYL.

This clone was counted at least ten times. The rearrangement links TRBV19 to TRBJ1-6, with TRBD1 matching 7 bases. The CDR3 spans 15 residues. Germline values: CDR1 LNHDA, CDR2 SQIVND (reference sequence). Trimming removed 1 base from V and 10 bases from J; junction bases left unmatched: 7. The CDR3 spells CASSIVGRGRSPLHF. The CDR3 nucleotides read TGTGCCAGTAGTATAGTTGGCAGGGGGAGGTCACCCCTCCACTTT.

In regard to this clone: Because the CDR3 is missing its conserved closing phenylalanine or tryptophan, this is likely a read error. The V call is TRBV20-1, the J call TRBJ1-2; no clear D. V was shortened by 6 bases and J by 1 base, with 6 bases between the two germline ends. The CDR3 length is 11 residues. The germline V gene encodes CDR1 DFQATT and CDR2 SNEGSKA (reference sequence). In nucleotides, the CDR3 is TGCAGTGCCCAAGTTAACTATGGCTACACCTTA. This encodes CSAQVNYGYTL.

Many counts were recorded for this clone. The chain combines TRBV5-1 with TRBJ2-5; 8 bases agree with TRBD1. Germline CDR1 and CDR2: SGHRS and YFSETQ. V lost 3 bases to trimming and J lost 5 bases; unmatched junction nucleotides: 3. The CDR3 covers 13 residues. The CDR3 here is CASSSRTGETQYF. As DNA, the CDR3 is TGCGCCAGCAGCTCCCGGACAGGGGAGACCCAGTACTTC.